One sample yielded the 15 T cell receptor beta chains listed below, sequenced in a study of human T cells and chemical hapten exposure. TCRdb independently ran MiXCR on the RACE reads; one entry per CDR3 protein. Seen here are about 42,000 distinct CDR3 sequences, 9.5% to 10% observed once, and the top ten hold 14% to 15%. Time point denoted: patch test 2, 6 weeks after DPC sensitization. The treatment: therapeutic diphenylcyclopropenone sensitization with weekly scalp DPC. Whole blood that had not been fractionated was the source of extracted total RNA. Sequenced here: whole blood, sampled in connection with sensitization to the hapten diphenylcyclopropenone (DPC). The receptors stem from a woman under 40 with alopecia areata. Some clones in this sample may be carry-over from other donors' samples.

A few counts support this clonotype. The genes are TRBV29-1 and TRBJ2-5; the match to TRBD1 covers 8 bases. J lost 5 bases, V lost 8 bases, and 10 bases had no gene match. There are 13 residues in the CDR3. Germline CDR1 and CDR2: SQVTM and ANQGSEA. CDR3 in DNA: TGCAGCTCCTGGGACAGGCGGAGGGAGACCCAGTACTTC. Its translation: CSSWDRRRETQYF.

A few counts support this clonotype. CDR3 residues: CASKGDRRGGGELFF. The CDR3 region has the DNA TGTGCCAGCAAGGGAGACAGGAGGGGAGGCGGGGAGCTGTTTTTT. The chain has TRBV7-2 and TRBJ2-2; possibly TRBD1 or TRBD2 for D (6 bases each). V lost 7 bases, J lost 7 bases, and 19 bases lay in between. The CDR3 is made up of 15 amino acids. Germline CDR1 SGHTA, CDR2 FQGNSA. Supplemented by reference TRBV7-2 and TRBJ2-2, the full variable domain reads GAGVSQSPSNKVTEKGKDVELRCDPISGHTALYWYRQSLGQGLEFLIYFQGNSAPDKSGLPSDRFSAERTGGSVSTLTIQRTQQEDSAVYLCASKGDRRGGGELFFGEGSRLTVL.

The J gene is TRBJ1-4, the V gene TRBV16, with D uncertain. The V gene's germline CDR1 is KGHSY and CDR2 FQNENV. The CDR3 sequence is 14 residues long. With 3 bases removed from V and 8 bases from J, the gap between germline ends came to 13 bases. The CDR3 coding sequence is TGTGCCAGCAGCCAGACGGGCATGGGAGAAAAACTGTTTTTT. Translation gives CASSQTGMGEKLFF.

The V call is TRBV12-3 or TRBV12-4, the J call TRBJ2-5; D not certain. This CDR3 spans 12 amino acids. Trimming shortened V by 5 bases and J by 2 bases, and 6 bases separated the two germline ends. CDR3 DNA sequence: TGTGCCAGCAGTCCCCGACAAGAGACCCAGTACTTC. Translation gives CASSPRQETQYF.

This clonotype was found many times. The rearrangement links TRBV7-2 to TRBJ1-6; maybe TRBD1 (5 bases). This CDR3 is 15 amino acids long. CDR1 is SGHTA, CDR2 FQGNSA, per germline. V shed 1 base and J shed 8 bases, with 12 bases lying between them. The CDR3 region has the DNA TGTGCCAGCAGCTTAGAGGGCGGGGCGGATTCACCCCTCCACTTT. It codes for CASSLEGGADSPLHF.

J is TRBJ2-3 and V is TRBV5-4; either TRBD1 or TRBD2 may fit D (5 bases each). CDR3 length: 15 residues. Per germline, CDR1 SGHNT and CDR2 YYREEE (reference sequence). V was pared by 5 bases and J by 4 bases, with 17 bases between. The CDR3 spells CASSPGPRGSDTQYF. The CDR3 DNA reads as TGTGCCAGCAGTCCCGGCCCGAGGGGTTCAGATACGCAGTATTTT.

A few counts support this clonotype. V usage is TRBV7-8 and J usage is TRBJ2-4; D possibly corresponds to TRBD1 (5 bases). Trimming pared 2 bases from V and 0 bases from J, leaving 11 bases between. Germline CDR1 SGHVS, CDR2 FQNEAQ. This CDR3 has 16 amino acids. The CDR3 sequence is CASSLIQDVAKNIQYF. DNA for the CDR3: TGTGCCAGCAGCTTAATACAGGACGTAGCCAAAAACATTCAGTACTTC.

The rearrangement links TRBV11-2 to TRBJ2-1; 11 bases match TRBD2. Germline V gene sequence: CDR1 SGHAT, CDR2 FQNNGV. The CDR3 length is 15 residues. With V trimmed by 4 bases and J by 3 bases, 2 bases remained unmatched. The CDR3 is CASSSGLAGYNEQFF. In DNA, the CDR3 is TGTGCCAGCAGCTCTGGACTAGCGGGCTACAATGAGCAGTTCTTC.

This rearrangement joins TRBV6-2 or TRBV6-3 to TRBJ2-1; D uncertain. The V gene's germline CDR1 is MNHEY and CDR2 SVGEGT. CDR3 length: 14 residues. Trimming removed 2 bases at V and 5 bases at J, with 10 bases between. The CDR3 sequence: CASSYIQVDNEQFF. The CDR3 bases are TGTGCCAGCAGTTACATCCAGGTAGACAATGAGCAGTTCTTC.

This clonotype was recorded at least ten times. V and J are TRBV10-3 and TRBJ2-7, with D hard to call. This CDR3 comprises 12 residues. Deletions cut 0 bases from V and 2 bases from J, with 2 bases between. Germline CDR1 ENHRY, CDR2 SYGVKD. In DNA form, the CDR3 reads TGTGCCATCAGTGAGTCTGCCTACGAGCAGTACTTC. Encoded protein: CAISESAYEQYF.

This clonotype was picked up a small number of times. The chain combines TRBV20-1 with TRBJ1-2; TRBD1 aligns across 7 bases. The length of the CDR3 is 12 residues. V shed 6 bases, J shed 6 bases, and the junction held 7 bases outside the gene matches. Germline V CDR1 and CDR2: DFQATT, SNEGSKA (reference sequence). The DNA of the CDR3 is TGCAGTGCAATACAGGGGTTAGATGGCTACACCTTC. This sequence encodes CSAIQGLDGYTF.

This clonotype was counted ten times or more. The V call is TRBV28, the J call TRBJ2-5, with D possibly called TRBD1 or TRBD2 (5 bases each). Germline loops: CDR1 MDHEN, CDR2 SYDVKM. The CDR3 spans 17 residues. Between the trimmed V and J ends, which lost 6 bases and 2 bases, there was a span of 22 bases. The CDR3 protein is CASSGIGDYETQETQYF. The DNA of the CDR3 is TGTGCCAGCAGCGGGATAGGGGATTACGAAACACAAGAGACCCAGTACTTC.

The chain recombines TRBV12-3 or TRBV12-4 with TRBJ2-2; the match to TRBD2 covers 15 bases. The J segment lost 1 base and the V segment lost 5 bases, leaving 11 bases of the junction unmatched. This CDR3 has 20 residues. In DNA, the CDR3 is TGTGCCAGCAGTAAACCTTTCGGGACTAGCGGGGGGCGGAACACCGGGGAGCTGTTTTTT. Translated: CASSKPFGTSGGRNTGELFF.

This clonotype has a handful of counts. This chain uses TRBV9 with TRBJ2-1; 7 nucleotides agree with TRBD2. The CDR3 totals 13 residues. Germline loops: CDR1 SGDLS, CDR2 YYNGEE. With 0 bases clipped from V and 8 bases from J, the junction kept 2 bases outside the gene matches. Here the CDR3 reads CASSVVAGDEQFF. DNA for the CDR3: TGTGCCAGCAGCGTAGTTGCGGGGGATGAGCAGTTCTTC. The full variable domain, completed using reference TRBV9 and TRBJ2-1, is DSGVTQTPKHLITATGQRVTLRCSPRSGDLSVYWYQQSLDQGLQFLIQYYNGEERAKGNILERFSAQQFPDLHSELNLSSLELGDSALYFCASSVVAGDEQFFGPGTRLTVL.

This clonotype was picked up a small number of times. The chain carries TRBV14 and TRBJ1-1; possible D gene TRBD1, 6 bases. The CDR3 has 13 residues. The V and J ends lost 3 bases and 5 bases respectively, with 10 bases between them. Germline values: CDR1 SGHDN, CDR2 FVKESK. The CDR3 nucleotides are TGTGCCAGCAGCCAGTTACAGGGAACTGAAGCTTTCTTT. It specifies CASSQLQGTEAFF.